These 9 T cell receptor beta chains were sequenced from one sample in a study of T cell repertoires in cytomegalovirus infection. What these receptors recognize is not known. TCRdb redid the calling of the reads with MiXCR, one entry per CDR3 protein. The sample has fewer than 1,000,000 distinct CDR3 sequences; around 32% are singletons. Sequenced material: cultured CD8+ T cells from PBMCs, taken from culture after CMV antigen stimulation. The receptors were gathered from a human donor in good health (CMV status not recorded). Some clones in this sample may be carry-over from other donors' samples.

V is TRBV4-1 and J is TRBJ2-2; D gene uncertain. The V and J ends lost 3 bases and 8 bases respectively, with 10 bases between them. The CDR3 covers 13 residues. Germline values: CDR1 MGHRA, CDR2 YSYEKL. Here the CDR3 DNA reads TGCGCCAGCAGCCAGGGAAAGGCTGGGGAGCTGTTTTTT. Translation: CASSQGKAGELFF.

The table lists this clonotype with a few counts. CDR3 loop: CASSMAPSVEQFF. The CDR3 DNA reads TGTGCCAGTAGTATGGCCCCCTCCGTGGAGCAGTTCTTC. The chain is built from TRBV19 and TRBJ2-1; unclear D gene. Germline assignment: CDR1 LNHDA and CDR2 SQIVND (reference sequence). Trimming removed 3 bases at V and 10 bases at J, with 13 bases between. The CDR3 contains 13 residues.

J is TRBJ2-7 and V is TRBV20-1, with D perhaps TRBD1 (6 bases). The CDR3 spans 12 residues. The germline gives CDR1 DFQATT, CDR2 SNEGSKA (reference sequence). V lost 6 bases and J 1 base, leaving 10 bases between the germline ends. The chain's CDR3 is CSAEDRSYEQYF. The CDR3 DNA is TGCAGTGCGGAGGACAGATCCTACGAGCAGTACTTC.

This clonotype occurred a few times. The genes are TRBV6-1 and TRBJ1-1, with 8 bases identical to TRBD1. The CDR3 runs 14 residues. The trim removed 5 bases at V and 4 bases at J, leaving 6 bases unmatched. Germline V gene sequence: CDR1 MNHNS, CDR2 SASEGT. CDR3: CASSYGRGPTEAFF. The CDR3 coding sequence is TGTGCCAGCAGTTACGGCAGGGGGCCCACTGAAGCTTTCTTT.

This clonotype has only a few counts. The CDR3 loop reads CASRPGEVWEELFF. The CDR3 region has the DNA TGTGCCAGCAGACCAGGGGAAGTTTGGGAGGAACTGTTTTTT. V usage is TRBV7-8 and J usage is TRBJ1-4, with D possibly TRBD1 on 6 matching bases. Germline CDR1 is SGHVS and CDR2 is FQNEAQ. V was pared by 6 bases and J by 12 bases, with 20 bases between. The length of the CDR3 is 14 residues.

This clonotype was recorded at least ten times. This chain links TRBV7-9 with TRBJ2-7; TRBD1 matches 7 bases. Trimming at V came to 6 bases and at J to 2 bases, leaving 7 bases not matched to a gene. Germline V CDR1 and CDR2: SEHNR, FQNEAQ (reference sequence). This CDR3 contains 14 residues. CDR3 region: CASSPGDSPYEQYF. CDR3 nucleotides: TGTGCCAGCAGTCCCGGGGACAGCCCCTACGAGCAGTACTTC. The full variable domain, its missing parts supplied by reference TRBV7-9 and TRBJ2-7, is DTGVSQNPRHKITKRGQNVTFRCDPISEHNRLYWYRQTLGQGPEFLTYFQNEAQLEKSRLLSDRFSAERPKGSFSTLEIQRTEQGDSAMYLCASSPGDSPYEQYFGPGTRLTVT.

This chain links TRBV6-2 or TRBV6-3 with TRBJ2-5, with D possibly called TRBD1 or TRBD2 (5 bases each). This CDR3 is 21 amino acids long. Germline CDR1 reads MNHEY; CDR2 reads SVGEGT. The ends were cut back, 0 bases at V and 4 bases at J, with 30 bases in the middle. The CDR3: CASSYSRGALVRDRLLETQYF. The CDR3 coding sequence is TGTGCCAGCAGTTACTCTAGAGGGGCTTTAGTCAGGGACCGGCTTTTAGAGACCCAGTACTTC.

This clonotype has more than one count but fewer than ten. The genes are TRBV5-1 and TRBJ2-5; D could derive from TRBD1 or TRBD2 (5 bases each). The CDR3 totals 15 residues. V lost 4 bases, J lost 1 base, and 14 bases lay in between. Germline CDR1 and CDR2: SGHRS and YFSETQ. The chain's CDR3 is CASSKRGAFQETQYF. DNA for the CDR3: TGCGCCAGCAGCAAACGAGGGGCCTTCCAAGAGACCCAGTACTTC.

Ten or more counts support this clonotype. The chain is built from TRBV7-6 and TRBJ1-2; TRBD1 matches at 7 bases. With V trimmed by 5 bases and J by 3 bases, 6 bases remained unmatched. Germline CDR1 and CDR2: SGHVS and FNYEAQ. CDR3 length equals 14 residues. The CDR3 sequence is CASSRGGGDYGYTF. The CDR3 DNA is TGTGCCAGCAGCCGGGGAGGGGGCGACTATGGCTACACCTTC.